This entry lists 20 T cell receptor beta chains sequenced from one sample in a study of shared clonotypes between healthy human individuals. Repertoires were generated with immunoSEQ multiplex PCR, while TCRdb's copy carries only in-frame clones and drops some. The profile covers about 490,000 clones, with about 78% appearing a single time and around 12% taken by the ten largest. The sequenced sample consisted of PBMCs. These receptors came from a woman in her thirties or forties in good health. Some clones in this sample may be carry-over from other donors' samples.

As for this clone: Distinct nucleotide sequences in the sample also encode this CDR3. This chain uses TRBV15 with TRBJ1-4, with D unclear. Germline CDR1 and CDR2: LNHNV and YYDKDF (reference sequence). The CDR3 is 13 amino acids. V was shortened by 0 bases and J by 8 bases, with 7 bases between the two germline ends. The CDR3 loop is CATSRDLGEKLFF. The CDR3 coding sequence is TGTGCCACCAGCAGAGATCTAGGGGAAAAACTGTTTTTT.

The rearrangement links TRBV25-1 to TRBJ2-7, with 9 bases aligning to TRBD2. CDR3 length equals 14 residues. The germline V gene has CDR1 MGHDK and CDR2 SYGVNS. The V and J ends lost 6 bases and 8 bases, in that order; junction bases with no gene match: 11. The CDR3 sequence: CASSLAGSQKKQYF. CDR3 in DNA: TGTGCCAGCAGCCTAGCGGGAAGTCAAAAAAAGCAGTACTTC.

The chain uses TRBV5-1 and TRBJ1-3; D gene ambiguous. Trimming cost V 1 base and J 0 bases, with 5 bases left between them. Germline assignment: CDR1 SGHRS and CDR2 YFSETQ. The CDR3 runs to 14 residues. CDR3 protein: CASSLPSSGNTIYF. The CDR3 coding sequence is TGCGCCAGCAGCTTGCCGAGCTCTGGAAACACCATATATTTT.

The CDR3: CASSEGAWREGFTGELFF. DNA of the CDR3: TGTGCCAGCAGTGAGGGAGCTTGGCGGGAGGGTTTCACCGGGGAGCTGTTTTTT. The chain employs TRBV6-4 and TRBJ2-2, with 9 bases fitting TRBD2. Per the germline V gene, CDR1 is MRHNA and CDR2 is SNTAGT. The CDR3 runs to 18 residues. Germline trimming cut 3 bases from V and 4 bases from J; bases unmatched to any gene: 12.

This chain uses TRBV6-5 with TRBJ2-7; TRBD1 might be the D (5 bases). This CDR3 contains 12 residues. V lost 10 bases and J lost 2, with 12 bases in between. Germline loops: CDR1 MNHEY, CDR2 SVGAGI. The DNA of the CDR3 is TGTGCCACAGGGTTAGGCCCCTACGAGCAGTACTTC. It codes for CATGLGPYEQYF.

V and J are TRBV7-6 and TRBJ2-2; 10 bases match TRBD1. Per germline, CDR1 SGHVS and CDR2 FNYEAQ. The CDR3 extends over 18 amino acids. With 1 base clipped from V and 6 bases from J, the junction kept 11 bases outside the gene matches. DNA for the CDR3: TGTGCCAGCAGCTTAGTCGTGCCGGGACAGGGGAGCTCCGGGGAGCTGTTTTTT. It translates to CASSLVVPGQGSSGELFF.

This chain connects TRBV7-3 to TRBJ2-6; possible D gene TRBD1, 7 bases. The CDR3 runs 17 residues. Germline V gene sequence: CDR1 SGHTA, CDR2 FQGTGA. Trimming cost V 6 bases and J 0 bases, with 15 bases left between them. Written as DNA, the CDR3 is TGTGCCAGCAGACCGGGCGGGACAGCCTCTGGGGCCAACGTCCTGACTTTC. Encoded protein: CASRPGGTASGANVLTF.

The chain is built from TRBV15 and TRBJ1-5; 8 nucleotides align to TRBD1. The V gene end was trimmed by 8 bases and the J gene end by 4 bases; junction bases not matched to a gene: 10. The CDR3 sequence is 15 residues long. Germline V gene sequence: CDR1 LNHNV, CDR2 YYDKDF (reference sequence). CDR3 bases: TGTGCCACCGGCCAGGGGGCGGGGCATAATCAGCCCCAGCATTTT. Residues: CATGQGAGHNQPQHF.

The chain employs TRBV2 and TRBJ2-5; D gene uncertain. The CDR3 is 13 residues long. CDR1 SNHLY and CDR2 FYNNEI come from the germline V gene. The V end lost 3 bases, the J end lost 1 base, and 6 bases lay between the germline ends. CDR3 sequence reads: CASSDTFQETQYF. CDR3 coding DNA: TGTGCCAGCAGTGATACGTTCCAAGAGACCCAGTACTTC.

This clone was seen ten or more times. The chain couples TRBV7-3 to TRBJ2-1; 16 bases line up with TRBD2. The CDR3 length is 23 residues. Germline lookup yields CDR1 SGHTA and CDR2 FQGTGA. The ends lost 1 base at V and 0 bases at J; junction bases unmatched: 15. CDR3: CASSLKIRIVGLAGGDSYNEQFF. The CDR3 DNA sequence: TGTGCCAGCAGCTTAAAGATAAGGATCGTGGGACTAGCGGGAGGGGACTCCTACAATGAGCAGTTCTTC.

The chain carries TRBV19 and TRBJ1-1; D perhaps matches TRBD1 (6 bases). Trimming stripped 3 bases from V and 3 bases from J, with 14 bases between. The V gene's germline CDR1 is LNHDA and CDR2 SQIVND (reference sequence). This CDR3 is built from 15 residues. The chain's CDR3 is CASSIGGAGDTEAFF. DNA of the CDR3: TGTGCCAGTAGTATTGGGGGGGCCGGGGACACTGAAGCTTTCTTT.

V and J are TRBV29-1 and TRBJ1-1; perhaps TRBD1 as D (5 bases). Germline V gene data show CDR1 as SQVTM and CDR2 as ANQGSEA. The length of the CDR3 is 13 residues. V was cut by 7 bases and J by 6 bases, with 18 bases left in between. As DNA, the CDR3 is TGCAGCGCCTCAAGGCGGGGGTTAGCTGAAGCTTTCTTT. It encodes CSASRRGLAEAFF. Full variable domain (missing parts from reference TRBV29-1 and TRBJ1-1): SAVISQKPSRDICQRGTSLTIQCQVDSQVTMMFWYRQQPGQSLTLIATANQGSEATYESGFVIDKFPISRPNLTFSTLTVSNMSPEDSSIYLCSASRRGLAEAFFGQGTRLTVV.

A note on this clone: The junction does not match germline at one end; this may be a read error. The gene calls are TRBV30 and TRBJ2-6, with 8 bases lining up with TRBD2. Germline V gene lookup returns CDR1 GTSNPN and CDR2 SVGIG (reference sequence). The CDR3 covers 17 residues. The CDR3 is CAGRAGAGVSGANVLTF. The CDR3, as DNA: TGTGCCGGGAGGGCGGGAGCGGGAGTCTCTGGGGCCAACGTCCTGACTTTC.

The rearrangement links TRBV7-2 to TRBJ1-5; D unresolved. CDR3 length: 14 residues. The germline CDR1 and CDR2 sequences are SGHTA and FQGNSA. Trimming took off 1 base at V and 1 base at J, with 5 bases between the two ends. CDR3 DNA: TGTGCCAGCAGCTTAGAAGGCAGCAATCAGCCCCAGCATTTT. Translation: CASSLEGSNQPQHF. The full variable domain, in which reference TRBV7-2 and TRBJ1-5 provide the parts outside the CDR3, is GAGVSQSPSNKVTEKGKDVELRCDPISGHTALYWYRQSLGQGLEFLIYFQGNSAPDKSGLPSDRFSAERTGGSVSTLTIQRTQQEDSAVYLCASSLEGSNQPQHFGDGTRLSIL.

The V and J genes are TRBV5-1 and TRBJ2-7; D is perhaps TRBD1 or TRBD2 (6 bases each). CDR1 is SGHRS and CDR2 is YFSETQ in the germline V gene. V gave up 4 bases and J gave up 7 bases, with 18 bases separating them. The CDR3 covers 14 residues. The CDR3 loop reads CASSVGLTGTEQYF. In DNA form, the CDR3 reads TGCGCCAGCAGCGTGGGTCTTACAGGGACTGAGCAGTACTTC. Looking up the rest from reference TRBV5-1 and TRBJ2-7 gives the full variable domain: KAGVTQTPRYLIKTRGQQVTLSCSPISGHRSVSWYQQTPGQGLQFLFEYFSETQRNKGNFPGRFSGRQFSNSRSEMNVSTLELGDSALYLCASSVGLTGTEQYFGPGTRLTVT.

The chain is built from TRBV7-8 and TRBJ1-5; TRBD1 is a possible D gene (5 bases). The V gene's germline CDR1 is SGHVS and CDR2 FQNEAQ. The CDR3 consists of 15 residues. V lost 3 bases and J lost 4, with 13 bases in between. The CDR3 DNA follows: TGTGCCAGCAGCTTTATACGAGGGGTGAATCAGCCCCAGCATTTT. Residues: CASSFIRGVNQPQHF.

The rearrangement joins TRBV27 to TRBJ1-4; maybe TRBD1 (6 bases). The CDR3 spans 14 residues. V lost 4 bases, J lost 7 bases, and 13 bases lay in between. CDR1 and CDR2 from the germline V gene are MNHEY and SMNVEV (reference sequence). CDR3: CASSSRGGVEKLFF. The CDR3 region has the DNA TGTGCCAGCAGTTCCAGGGGAGGTGTTGAAAAACTGTTTTTT. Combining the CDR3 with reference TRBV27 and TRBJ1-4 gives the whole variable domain EAQVTQNPRYLITVTGKKLTVTCSQNMNHEYMSWYRQDPGLGLRQIYYSMNVEVTDKGDVPEGYKVSRKEKRNFPLILESPSPNQTSLYFCASSSRGGVEKLFFGSGTQLSVL.

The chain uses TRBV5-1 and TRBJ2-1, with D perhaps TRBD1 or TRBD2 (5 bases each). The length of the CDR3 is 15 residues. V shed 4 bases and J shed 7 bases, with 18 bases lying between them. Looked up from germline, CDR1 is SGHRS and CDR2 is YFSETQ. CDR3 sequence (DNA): TGCGCCAGCAGCCCCTCGGGGCAGTCCCCTAATGAGCAGTTCTTC. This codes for CASSPSGQSPNEQFF.

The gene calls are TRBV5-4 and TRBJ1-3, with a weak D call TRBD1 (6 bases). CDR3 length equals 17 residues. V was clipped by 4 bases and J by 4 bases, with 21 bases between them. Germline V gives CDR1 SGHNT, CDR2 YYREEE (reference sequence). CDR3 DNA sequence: TGTGCCAGCAGCCATTCGACAGGAAGAGGCCTGGGAAACACCATATATTTT. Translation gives CASSHSTGRGLGNTIYF. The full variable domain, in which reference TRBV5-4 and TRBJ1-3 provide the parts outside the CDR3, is ETGVTQSPTHLIKTRGQQVTLRCSSQSGHNTVSWYQQALGQGPQFIFQYYREEENGRGNFPPRFSGLQFPNYSSELNVNALELDDSALYLCASSHSTGRGLGNTIYFGEGSWLTVV.

The CDR3 bases are TGTGCCAGCAGTTACTCGGGACAGGGAGGCTACGAGCAGTACTTC. This gives the protein CASSYSGQGGYEQYF. The chain joins TRBV6-5 to TRBJ2-7; 9 bases are shared with TRBD1. V trimming: 0 bases; J trimming: 3 bases; junction bases outside the gene matches: 3. The CDR3 has 15 residues. Germline CDR1 is MNHEY and CDR2 is SVGAGI.